This paragraph covers one TCR beta chain sequence. This clone has just a few counts. It lacks a known antigen. Base-call qualities are not available, and no considerably larger clone is one nucleotide away. Reading from cysteine to phenylalanine, the CDR3 counts 11 amino acids. Only the CDR3 portion is preserved as DNA: 33 bases, with reading frame beginning at the first base. V loses 6 bases of germline sequence and J loses 3 bases, and the interval between the two ends is 5 bases. This sample was taken from a study of CXCR4 blockade with PD-1 therapy in pancreatic cancer (dated by TCRdb to the late 2010s). In the study overall: The study analyzed resected pancreatic ductal adenocarcinoma using both multiplex immunohistochemistry and TCRbeta immunosequencing, alongside ex vivo slice culture that tested PD-1 and CXCR4 blockade. Two geographically distinct regions were TCR-sequenced from each of 6 tumors to assess intratumoral heterogeneity.

None of the patients whose archived tumor blocks were used had received neoadjuvant therapy prior to resection. The preserved-tissue arm of the study used 30 surgical resection samples from about 24 previously untreated pancreatic ductal adenocarcinoma patients. For the resection arm, DNA was extracted from ten 5-micron curls of FFPE tumor adjacent to the multiplex immunohistochemistry slide. Extracted DNA was used for immunosequencing of TCRbeta CDR3 regions with the immunoSEQ Assay at Adaptive Biotechnologies. On the study's bioinformatics: To measure the absolute abundance of each unique TCRbeta CDR3, the sequences were collapsed and filtered. Clonality was calculated as 1 minus Pielou's evenness, with only productive in-frame rearrangements included in the computation. Regional overlap was measured by following the top 100 nucleotide rearrangements across paired samples, and the Morisita index was used to compare paired samples with unrelated samples. The immunoSEQ Rearrangement Details tool was used to assess convergence of nucleotide rearrangements onto identical amino acid sequences. Sourced from immuneACCESS, this table was stored by TCRdb with only in-frame sequences that have V and J called. A share of the clones is absent; for the studies checked, an unresolved V gene accounts for under half, and the remainder has no known explanation. That table is the source of V, J and clone size, and D and trimming were worked out from the DNA. The sample includes 5,000 or so clones, with around 50% observed a single time. The top ten clones comprise about 7.5% of the sample.

General study outcomes and caveats: Clonal expansion was observed in tumors, with a mean productive clonality of approximately 0.15 compared with approximately 0.05 in healthy blood, but no correlation between clonality and survival was found. The frequency of each amino acid clone correlated strongly with the number of distinct nucleotide rearrangements encoding that clone, suggesting convergent selection driven by common tumor antigens. Only TCRbeta chains were sequenced, so true antigen-specificity overlap of convergent dominant clones remained unconfirmed pending paired alpha-beta single-cell sequencing.

Material for sequencing was tumor tissue. The rearranged chain carries TRBV6-7 and TRBJ1-1, with the D gene too uncertain to name. TRBV6-7 is classed as an ORF, of uncertain function. This TCR was recovered from a human donor with pancreatic ductal adenocarcinoma. The CDR3 loop reads CASSHYTEAFF. The nucleotide sequence reads TGTGCCAGCAGCCACTACACTGAAGCTTTCTTT.